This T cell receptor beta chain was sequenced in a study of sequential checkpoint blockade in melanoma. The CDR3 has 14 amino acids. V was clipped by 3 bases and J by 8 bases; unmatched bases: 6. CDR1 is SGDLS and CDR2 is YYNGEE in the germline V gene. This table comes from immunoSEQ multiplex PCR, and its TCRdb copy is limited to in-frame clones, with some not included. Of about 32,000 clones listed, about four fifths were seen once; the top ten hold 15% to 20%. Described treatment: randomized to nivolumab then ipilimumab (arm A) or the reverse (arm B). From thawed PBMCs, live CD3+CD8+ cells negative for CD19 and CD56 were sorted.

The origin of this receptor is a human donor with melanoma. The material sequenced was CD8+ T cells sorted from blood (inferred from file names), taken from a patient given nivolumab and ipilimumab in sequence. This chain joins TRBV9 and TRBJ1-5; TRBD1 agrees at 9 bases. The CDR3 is CASSAQGASEPQHF. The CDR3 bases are TGTGCCAGCAGCGCACAGGGGGCGAGTGAGCCCCAGCATTTT.